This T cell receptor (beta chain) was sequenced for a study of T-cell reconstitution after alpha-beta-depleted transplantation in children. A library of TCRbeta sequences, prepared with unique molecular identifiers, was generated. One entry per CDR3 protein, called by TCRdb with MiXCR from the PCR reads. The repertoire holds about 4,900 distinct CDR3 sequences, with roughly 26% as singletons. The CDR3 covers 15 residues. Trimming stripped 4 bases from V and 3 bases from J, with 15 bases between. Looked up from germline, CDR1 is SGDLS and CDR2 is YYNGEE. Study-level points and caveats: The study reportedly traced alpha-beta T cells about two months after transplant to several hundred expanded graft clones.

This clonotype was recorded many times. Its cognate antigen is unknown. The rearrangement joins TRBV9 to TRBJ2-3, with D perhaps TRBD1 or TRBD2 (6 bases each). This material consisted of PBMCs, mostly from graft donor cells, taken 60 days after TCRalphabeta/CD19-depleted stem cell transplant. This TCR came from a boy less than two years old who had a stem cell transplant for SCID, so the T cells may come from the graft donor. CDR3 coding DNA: TGTGCCAGCAGCCCAGCGGGTAGGGGGACAGATACGCAGTATTTT. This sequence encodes CASSPAGRGTDTQYF.